This T cell receptor (beta chain) was sequenced for a study of shared clonotypes between healthy human individuals. Assay: immunoSEQ multiplex PCR; the TCRdb copy retains only in-frame clones and omits some. The table records a few million clones, around 95% of them present only once. CD4+ cells underwent separation, giving CD45RA+ naive and CD45RA-negative memory subsets. Study-wide results and limits: Relative to clonotypes present in all four donors, those not shared had lower generation probabilities.

Germline lookup yields CDR1 MGHRA and CDR2 YSYEKL. The junction had 3 bases not matched to a gene; V was cut back by 1 base and J by 3 bases. The CDR3 consists of 15 residues. A remark on this clone: Antigen unknown. This sample also contains other DNA sequences that code for the same CDR3.

Sample: naive CD4+ T cells sorted from blood. As to subset: CD45RA+ positively selected. The origin of this receptor is a man aged 18 to 30 in good health. J is TRBJ2-7 and V is TRBV4-1, with 10 bases that match TRBD1. CDR3 region: CASSQGDRGYYEQYF. In DNA form, the CDR3 reads TGCGCCAGCAGCCAAGGGGACAGGGGTTACTACGAGCAGTACTTC.